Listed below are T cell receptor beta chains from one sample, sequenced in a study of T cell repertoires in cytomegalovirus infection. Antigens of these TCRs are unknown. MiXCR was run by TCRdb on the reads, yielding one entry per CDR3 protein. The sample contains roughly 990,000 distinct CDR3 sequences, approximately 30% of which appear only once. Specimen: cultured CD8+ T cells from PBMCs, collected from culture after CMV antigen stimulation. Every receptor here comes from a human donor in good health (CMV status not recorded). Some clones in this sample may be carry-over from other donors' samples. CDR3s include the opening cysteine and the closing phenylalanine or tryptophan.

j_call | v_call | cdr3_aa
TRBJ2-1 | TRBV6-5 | CASSYTVGTVEQFF
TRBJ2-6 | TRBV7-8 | CASSSITRWNLSGANVLTF
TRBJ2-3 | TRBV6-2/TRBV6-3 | CASSYSDGGLPGDTQYF
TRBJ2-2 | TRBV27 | CASQENTGELFF
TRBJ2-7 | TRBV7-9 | CASTREGRYEQYF
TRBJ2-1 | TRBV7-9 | CASSSWTSGNEQFF
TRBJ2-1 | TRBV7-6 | CASSLGGTGAYNEQFF
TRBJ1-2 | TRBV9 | CASSVRENYGYTF
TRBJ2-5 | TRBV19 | CASSNSLAEETQYF
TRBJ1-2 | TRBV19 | CASSIAAPRDHTVYGYTF